This record covers a single T cell receptor beta chain. Antigen specificity is unknown. The PCR used 60 Vbeta and 13 Jbeta primers. Clones were read by immunoSEQ multiplex PCR, and TCRdb kept only the in-frame ones, dropping some. The data hold over 100,000 clones, with just under 90% observed a single time. This sample is drawn from a study of cytomegalovirus exposure and HLA in healthy donors. Study conclusions and caveats: One variant, a missense change in DCLRE1C, was linked in a later analysis to TCR beta V- and J-gene trimming. HLA restriction was apparent for most CMV-associated TCR beta chains in a later analysis.

Among the donors, all were healthy bone marrow donors. Sequencing was carried out using PBMCs. This clonotype originated in a young woman in good health and CMV-seronegative.

The DNA of the CDR3 is TGTGCCAGCAGACCCTTACACCGGGACAGGGCTTCTGGCTACACCTTC. Its protein product is CASRPLHRDRASGYTF. This chain links TRBV28 with TRBJ1-2; 9 nucleotides agree with TRBD1. This CDR3 contains 16 residues. The junction had 15 bases not matched to a gene; V was cut back by 6 bases and J by 7 bases. In germline, CDR1 is MDHEN, CDR2 SYDVKM.